The 7 T cell receptor beta chains in this list originate from one sample, sequenced in a study of blood T cells in healthy people across ages. For the second PCR, which ran for roughly 6 to 12 cycles, a sample-barcoded 5' primer and a J-beta primer mix were used. TCRdb passed the 5' RACE reads through MiXCR, listing each CDR3 protein once. This table holds roughly 700,000 distinct CDR3 sequences, just under 25% found once. This sample also appeared in a second study, on T cells of mothers and their children.

Sequenced material: blood. All receptors derive from a boy aged 5-17 years in good health.

This clonotype has a handful of counts. The J gene is TRBJ2-2, the V gene TRBV4-1; the D gene is possibly TRBD1 (6 bases). This CDR3 region has 18 residues. V was clipped by 1 base and J by 5 bases, with 20 bases between them. Germline V gene data show CDR1 as MGHRA and CDR2 as YSYEKL. The CDR3 nucleotides are TGCGCCAGCAGCCAAGGGACAGCATCCCACCTCACTACCGGGGAGCTGTTTTTT. This codes for CASSQGTASHLTTGELFF.

The CDR3 nucleotides are TGCAGTGCTAGGGCTAGCGGGATCCGTGCCATAGAGACCCAGTACTTC. Its protein is CSARASGIRAIETQYF. The chain couples TRBV20-1 to TRBJ2-5, with 9 bases that match TRBD2. The V gene's germline CDR1 is DFQATT and CDR2 SNEGSKA (reference sequence). CDR3 length equals 16 residues. The trim removed 3 bases at V and 4 bases at J, leaving 12 bases unmatched.

V gene TRBV5-1 combines with J gene TRBJ2-5; 9 bases line up with TRBD1. The J call may not be correct, given that the DNA end is closer to TRBJ2-7. The CDR3 contains 12 residues. From germline, CDR1 is SGHRS and CDR2 YFSETQ. In nucleotides, the CDR3 is TGCGCCTCTCGGACAGGGGCGGACGAGCAGTACTTC. It is translated as CASRTGADEQYF.

This clonotype occurred a few times. This rearrangement joins TRBV10-3 to TRBJ1-2, with no clear D. Germline V gives CDR1 ENHRY, CDR2 SYGVKD. This CDR3 has 17 residues. Deletions cut 2 bases from V and 0 bases from J, with 16 bases between. The DNA of the CDR3 is TGTGCCATCAGTGAGGGGCCGGACCGCTGGCCTAACTATGGCTACACCTTC. It codes for CAISEGPDRWPNYGYTF.

In its sample, this clonotype was seen a few times. This chain uses TRBV7-9 with TRBJ2-1; D perhaps matches TRBD1 (5 bases). Germline V gene lookup returns CDR1 SEHNR and CDR2 FQNEAQ (reference sequence). This CDR3 is 11 amino acids long. The V gene lost 3 bases and the J gene lost 10 bases, with 7 bases spanning the gap. In nucleotides, the CDR3 is TGTGCCAGCAGCTTCACAGGAGAGCAGTTCTTC. Protein sequence: CASSFTGEQFF. The variable domain in full, completed from reference TRBV7-9 and TRBJ2-1, reads DTGVSQNPRHKITKRGQNVTFRCDPISEHNRLYWYRQTLGQGPEFLTYFQNEAQLEKSRLLSDRFSAERPKGSFSTLEIQRTEQGDSAMYLCASSFTGEQFFGPGTRLTVL.

The table lists this clonotype with a few counts. The rearrangement links TRBV2 to TRBJ2-1; D unclear. The CDR3 has 16 amino acids. Per germline, CDR1 SNHLY and CDR2 FYNNEI. The germline V and J ends were trimmed by 0 bases and 5 bases, with 14 bases remaining between them. The CDR3 DNA is TGTGCCAGCAGTGAAGCTCCACTAAACGTAGACAATGAGCAGTTCTTC. The encoded protein is CASSEAPLNVDNEQFF.

The chain is built from TRBV5-5 and TRBJ2-4, with 8 bases identical to TRBD1. CDR1 SGHKS and CDR2 YYEKEE come from the germline V gene (reference sequence). The CDR3 is 16 residues long. V shed 4 bases, J shed 8 bases, and the junction held 14 bases outside the gene matches. The CDR3 DNA is TGTGCCAGCAGCACACGACAGGGGAATATTATAGACATTCAGTACTTC. It specifies CASSTRQGNIIDIQYF.